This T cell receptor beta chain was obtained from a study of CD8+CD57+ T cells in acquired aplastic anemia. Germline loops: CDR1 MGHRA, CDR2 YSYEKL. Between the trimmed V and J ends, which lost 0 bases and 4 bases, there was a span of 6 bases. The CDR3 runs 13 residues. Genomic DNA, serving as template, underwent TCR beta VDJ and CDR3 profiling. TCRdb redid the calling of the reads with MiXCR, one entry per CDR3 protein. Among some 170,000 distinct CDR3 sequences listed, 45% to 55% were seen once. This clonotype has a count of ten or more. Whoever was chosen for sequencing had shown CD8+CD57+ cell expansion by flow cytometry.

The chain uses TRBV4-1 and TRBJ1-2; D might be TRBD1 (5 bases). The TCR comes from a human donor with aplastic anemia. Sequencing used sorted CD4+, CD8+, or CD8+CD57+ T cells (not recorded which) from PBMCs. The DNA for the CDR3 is TGCGCCAGCAGCCAAGAGGGGCCCTATGGCTACACCTTC. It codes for CASSQEGPYGYTF.